This is a list of T cell receptor beta chains from one sample in a study of vaccination and CD4 T cells after COVID-19. These receptors have no known antigen. MiXCR was run by TCRdb on the PCR reads, yielding one entry per CDR3 protein. The data hold 20,000 to 30,000 distinct CDR3 sequences, with 62% observed a single time. Material: CD4+ T cells from blood, cultured in vitro. These receptors were taken from a human donor who had recovered from COVID-19. Both conserved end residues are part of each CDR3.

TRBV30,CAWSGVFSPLHF
TRBV29-1,CSVESGLGQPQHF
TRBV19,CASSFRDSNQPQHF
TRBV4-2,CASSQAVQGNQPQHF
TRBV20-1,CSASSAGGPTGELFF
TRBV6-5,CASSYEGPTEAFF
TRBV3-1,CASSGLAGSTDTQYF
TRBV24-1,CATSDPGTGLPGELFF
TRBV7-2,CASSLAQTASRGNTIYF
TRBV7-6,CASSQGLAGGTDTQYF
TRBV12-3/TRBV12-4,CASAAKLNTEAFF
TRBV6-1,CASSAYRVDNSPLHF
TRBV20-1,CSARAGLRNEKLFF
TRBV12-3/TRBV12-4,CASSPGTVDTGELFF
TRBV12-3/TRBV12-4,CASTVLARTDTQYF
TRBV7-8,CASSPLGGSTNQPQHF
TRBV6-1,CASSQLVRGLYYEQYF
TRBV6-2/TRBV6-3,CASSKGGFSYNEQFF
TRBV20-1,CSARPPGRTTTEAFF
TRBV6-2/TRBV6-3,CASSTNGNTIYF
TRBV19,CASSIFPWTGSYGYTF
TRBV7-9,CASSLELEGEQYF
TRBV7-8,CASSFRGAGTNQPQHF
TRBV19,CASSMGPAYQPQHF
TRBV11-2,CASSAYREGNSPLHF
TRBV29-1,CSVDMGTGNTIYF
TRBV5-3,CARVKTQYF
TRBV6-2/TRBV6-3,CASSPGLAGGRYEQYF
TRBV6-1,CASSPQRRETQYF
TRBV20-1,CSARVPMRQETQYF
TRBV28,CASSPGQRWVQPQHF
TRBV7-2,CASSLGEGGYSPLHF
TRBV7-3,CASKIKGDTGELFF
TRBV15,CATSRDGNLISYGYTF
TRBV6-2/TRBV6-3,CASRQGVVRNIQYF
TRBV30,CAWAGYNEQFF
TRBV21-1,CASSKKRVEPQHF
TRBV18,CASSPGINQPQHF
TRBV12-3/TRBV12-4,CASSVMGGEQFF
TRBV7-9,CASSQGVSNQPQHF
TRBV12-3/TRBV12-4,CASSLTGGGDEQYF
TRBV14,CASSPNTGNTEAFF
TRBV20-1,CSARRDTANYGYTF
TRBV20-1,CSAPGTSVYNEQFF
TRBV28,CASSLDRGHGYGYTF
TRBV7-8,CASVMVDTQYF
TRBV6-2/TRBV6-3,CATEITDKGNQPQHF
TRBV20-1,CSARRGGNQPQHF
TRBV24-1,CATSGSGTLKKTSYNEQFF
TRBV30,CAWSNRGRLQPQHF
TRBV27,CASRYYGAVNTEAFF
TRBV4-3,CASSWDRGGNQPQHF